Detailed here is one T cell receptor beta chain. The antigen remains unidentified. TCRdb fed the reads into MiXCR, producing one record per CDR3 protein. This sample has about 480,000 distinct CDR3 sequences, with 30% to 40% found just once. The data were obtained in a study of T cell repertoires in cytomegalovirus infection. Study-level background: Through public TCR beta signatures, both CMV infection and matching HLA type were indicated.

V was clipped by 1 base and J by 1 base; unmatched bases: 7. Germline lookup yields CDR1 SGHVS and CDR2 FNYEAQ. This CDR3 has 16 amino acids. The input for sequencing was cultured PBMCs, taken from culture after CMV antigen stimulation. This TCR was recovered from a human donor in good health (CMV status not recorded). Some clones in this sample may be carry-over from other donors' samples. This chain joins TRBV7-6 and TRBJ2-7; 7 nucleotides match TRBD1. The CDR3 bases are TGTGCCAGCAGCTTAGAGTTCGGACAGGAGTCCTACGAGCAGTACTTC. Translated, it gives CASSLEFGQESYEQYF. Combining the CDR3 with reference TRBV7-6 and TRBJ2-7 gives the whole variable domain GAGVSQSPRYKVTKRGQDVALRCDPISGHVSLYWYRQALGQGPEFLTYFNYEAQQDKSGLPNDRFSAERPEGSISTLTIQRTEQRDSAMYRCASSLEFGQESYEQYFGPGTRLTVT.